The clone carrying this TCR beta chain showed up just once. Antigen: not known. Autoimmune disease history or systemic immunosuppression led to patients being barred. With baseline, cycle 4 day 1, and cycle 7 day 1 as timepoints, blood was sampled. TCRdb's table, derived via immunoSEQ multiplex PCR, lists solely in-frame clones and lacks some. There are fewer than 40,000 clones in the sample; 65% to 80% occur only once, and approximately 9.8% lies in the top ten. This entry comes from a study of OX40 agonist ivuxolimab in advanced cancers. General study points: Partial responders dosed at 0.1-3.0 mg/kg displayed clonal expansion ranking among the lowest. Expanded clones were, on average, more numerous in CD8+ T cells than in CD4+.

The specimen was CD4+ or CD8+ T cells sorted from blood, collected in a trial of the OX40 agonist ivuxolimab. The receptor's source is an adult with an advanced solid tumor such as melanoma, head and neck, liver or kidney cancer.

Here the CDR3 reads CASSLMGQGAEQYF. The DNA of the CDR3 is TGCGCCAGCAGCTTAATGGGACAGGGAGCCGAGCAGTACTTC. The V and J genes are TRBV5-1 and TRBJ2-7, with 9 bases lining up with TRBD1. Germline-derived CDR1 and CDR2 are SGHRS and YFSETQ. The CDR3 extends over 14 amino acids. V was pared by 2 bases and J by 6 bases, with 6 bases of the junction left unmatched.